Listed below are T cell receptor beta chains from one sample, sequenced in a study of blood T cell repertoires in COVID-19. Produced via immunoSEQ multiplex PCR; TCRdb's table is partial and in-frame only. This sample has about 44,000 clones, with approximately 86% found just once. The specimen sequenced was peripheral blood. Receptors originate from a woman of 80 years or more in a cohort sampled during active or convalescent COVID-19. Each CDR3 is given with its conserved first and last residue. D genes are given only for firm matches. Expanded clones get a size class; other rows say once, few or many, or leave the size out.

d_call	clone_size	v_call	j_call	cdr3_aa	cdr3_nt
TRBD1	-	TRBV12-3/TRBV12-4	TRBJ2-2	CAGQGLRTGELFF	TGTGCCGGACAGGGTTTGAGAACCGGGGAGCTGTTTTTT
-	-	TRBV19	TRBJ1-4	CASSIVGRYNEKLFF	TGTGCCAGTAGTATAGTAGGCAGGTATAATGAAAAACTGTTTTTT
TRBD1	-	TRBV18	TRBJ1-1	CASNSRQGSNTEAFF	TGTGCCAGCAACTCCCGACAGGGTTCGAACACTGAAGCTTTCTTT
TRBD1	-	TRBV5-6	TRBJ1-3	CASSLGFGDRVLEHF	TGTGCCAGCAGCTTGGGATTCGGTGACAGGGTTCTTGAGCATTTT
-	-	TRBV7-2	TRBJ1-4	CASSSGPPSSGEEKLFF	TGTGCCAGCAGTTCGGGCCCCCCCTCTTCGGGGGAAGAAAAACTGTTTTTT
-	once	TRBV5-1	TRBJ1-1	CASSSLPDGTEAFF	TGCGCCAGCAGCTCGCTCCCAGATGGCACTGAAGCTTTCTTT
TRBD1	-	TRBV5-1	TRBJ2-7	CASRLTGGLDYEQYF	TGCGCCAGCAGGCTAACAGGGGGACTGGACTACGAGCAGTACTTC
-	-	TRBV27	TRBJ2-1	CASSLQQGGEQFF	TGTGCCAGCAGTTTACAACAGGGTGGTGAGCAGTTCTTC
TRBD2	once	TRBV7-9	TRBJ2-7	CASSLAVGSFGRPYEQYF	TGTGCCAGCAGCTTAGCAGTTGGAAGTTTCGGGAGGCCCTACGAGCAGTACTTC
-	-	TRBV3-1/TRBV3-2	TRBJ1-1	CASSRPTGTEAFF	TGTGCCAGCAGCCGACCGACAGGTACTGAAGCTTTCTTT
-	-	TRBV5-1	TRBJ2-3	CASSLDPRQGTDTQYF	TGCGCCAGCAGCTTGGATCCGAGACAGGGCACAGATACGCAGTATTTT
TRBD1	-	TRBV7-6	TRBJ1-6	CASSLGQGNNSPLHF	TGTGCCAGCAGCTTAGGACAGGGGAATAATTCACCCCTCCACTTT
-	once	TRBV4-1	TRBJ1-4	CASSQAGGTNEKLFF	TGCGCCAGCAGCCAAGCGGGAGGGACTAATGAAAAACTGTTTTTT
-	-	TRBV19	TRBJ1-5	CASSTPRGSLNQPQHF	TGTGCCAGTAGTACCCCACGGGGAAGCTTGAATCAGCCCCAGCATTTT
-	-	TRBV9	TRBJ1-3	CASSDPVSGTDYSGNTIYF	TGTGCCAGCAGCGACCCCGTATCGGGGACTGACTACTCTGGAAACACCATATATTTT
-	once	TRBV4-2	TRBJ1-4	CASSQDGNAGKLFF	TGTGCCAGCAGCCAAGACGGGAACGCAGGAAAACTGTTTTTT
-	-	TRBV6-5	TRBJ1-3	CASKTREVSGNTIYF	TGTGCCAGCAAAACGAGGGAGGTTTCCGGAAACACCATATATTTT
-	once	TRBV6-5	TRBJ1-5	CASSYGHSYNQPQHF	TGTGCCAGCAGTTATGGCCACAGTTACAATCAGCCCCAGCATTTT
TRBD2	-	TRBV5-5	TRBJ2-1	CASSLALGEGPNEQFF	TGTGCCAGCAGCTTGGCCCTGGGGGAGGGACCCAATGAGCAGTTCTTC
-	-	TRBV20-1	TRBJ2-3	CSASRGDTQYF	TGCAGTGCTAGCCGCGGAGATACGCAGTATTTT
-	-	TRBV30	TRBJ1-4	CAWSIGLLRGGKLFF	TGTGCCTGGAGTATAGGCTTACTACGAGGAGGAAAACTGTTTTTT
TRBD1	-	TRBV10-3	TRBJ2-1	CAISESPGQGGRSYNEQFF	TGTGCCATCAGTGAGTCTCCCGGACAGGGGGGAAGGTCCTACAATGAGCAGTTCTTC
-	-	TRBV5-6	TRBJ1-4	CASSPRTATNEKLFF	TGTGCCAGCAGCCCCAGGACAGCAACTAATGAAAAACTGTTTTTT
TRBD2	-	TRBV6-1	TRBJ2-3	CASSEGLAGTDTQYF	TGTGCCAGCAGTGAAGGACTAGCGGGAACGGATACGCAGTATTTT
TRBD2	-	TRBV7-3	TRBJ2-5	CASSLGLQETQYF	TGTGCCAGCAGCTTGGGACTACAAGAGACCCAGTACTTC
TRBD2	-	TRBV7-2	TRBJ2-5	CASSLIRLAGGLGETQYF	TGTGCCAGCAGCTTAATTCGACTAGCGGGGGGCCTGGGGGAGACCCAGTACTTC
-	-	TRBV5-1	TRBJ2-2	CASSPGPNTGELFF	TGCGCCAGCAGTCCAGGGCCGAACACCGGGGAGCTGTTTTTT
TRBD1	-	TRBV5-6	TRBJ1-5	CASSVTGSKSNQPQHF	TGTGCCAGCAGCGTGACAGGGAGTAAGAGCAATCAGCCCCAGCATTTT
-	-	TRBV9	TRBJ2-3	CASSAGWASDTQYF	TGTGCCAGCAGCGCCGGCTGGGCATCAGATACGCAGTATTTT
TRBD1	-	TRBV5-8	TRBJ1-2	CASSLFQGARGYTF	TGTGCCAGCAGCTTGTTTCAGGGGGCGCGGGGCTACACCTTC
TRBD1	-	TRBV6-5	TRBJ1-1	CASSPTTGDRTEAFF	TGTGCCAGCAGCCCAACGACAGGGGATCGCACTGAAGCTTTCTTT
-	-	TRBV2	TRBJ2-2	CASSEHPWATGELFF	TGTGCCAGCAGTGAACATCCTTGGGCGACCGGGGAGCTGTTTTTT
-	-	TRBV12-3/TRBV12-4	TRBJ1-1	CASSPTAHTEAFF	TGTGCCAGCAGCCCGACAGCGCACACTGAAGCTTTCTTT
-	-	TRBV9	TRBJ2-5	CASSVGPQETQYF	TGTGCCAGCAGCGTAGGGCCCCAAGAGACCCAGTACTTC
TRBD1	-	TRBV7-9	TRBJ1-1	CASSVGQGAFANTEAFF	TGTGCCAGCAGCGTGGGACAGGGGGCCTTTGCGAACACTGAAGCTTTCTTT
-	-	TRBV6-5	TRBJ1-1	CASSSWGLNTEAFF	TGTGCCAGCAGTTCGTGGGGCTTGAACACTGAAGCTTTCTTT
TRBD2	-	TRBV4-3	TRBJ2-2	CASSRLSGLANTGELFF	TGCGCCAGCAGCCGACTCTCGGGACTAGCGAACACCGGGGAGCTGTTTTTT
-	-	TRBV6-2/TRBV6-3	TRBJ2-7	CASSYSRDSTIYEQYF	TGTGCCAGCAGTTACTCGCGGGACAGCACCATCTACGAGCAGTACTTC
-	once	TRBV7-9	TRBJ1-1	CASSLGEATEAFF	TGTGCCAGCAGCTTAGGGGAGGCCACTGAAGCTTTCTTT
-	-	TRBV9	TRBJ2-7	CASSVRRDEPYEQYF	TGTGCCAGCAGCGTACGGCGGGATGAGCCCTACGAGCAGTACTTC
-	-	TRBV12-3/TRBV12-4	TRBJ1-1	CASSKGGTTEAFF	TGTGCCAGCAGTAAAGGAGGAACCACTGAAGCTTTCTTT
-	-	TRBV29-1	TRBJ1-2	CSVELNYGYTF	TGCAGCGTAGAGCTTAACTATGGCTACACCTTC
-	-	TRBV29-1	TRBJ2-4	CSVEGASLGKNIQYF	TGCAGCGTTGAGGGGGCAAGTTTAGGCAAAAACATTCAGTACTTC
-	few	TRBV11-3	TRBJ1-1	CASSSRLGTEAFF	TGTGCCAGCAGCTCCAGGTTGGGCACTGAAGCTTTCTTT
-	-	TRBV14	TRBJ1-1	CASSQVTGTAFF	TGTGCCAGCAGCCAAGTTACAGGGACAGCTTTCTTT
TRBD2	-	TRBV10-3	TRBJ2-1	CAISGTSGVVGFF	TGTGCCATCAGCGGGACTAGCGGAGTAGTAGGGTTCTTC
-	-	TRBV5-1	TRBJ1-6	CASTAGNNSPLHF	TGCGCCAGCACGGCAGGAAATAATTCACCCCTCCACTTT
-	-	TRBV30	TRBJ2-5	CAWSISAGRRETQYF	TGTGCCTGGAGTATTTCCGCAGGGAGGCGCGAGACCCAGTACTTC
TRBD1	few	TRBV9	TRBJ1-1	CASSVGYRGTEAFF	TGTGCCAGCAGCGTAGGGTACAGGGGCACTGAAGCTTTCTTT
TRBD1	-	TRBV9	TRBJ1-2	CASSQGQGNYGYTF	TGTGCCAGCAGCCAGGGACAGGGTAACTATGGCTACACCTTC
-	-	TRBV18	TRBJ2-1	CASSPPSISYNEQFF	TGTGCCAGCTCACCACCTTCCATTTCCTACAATGAGCAGTTCTTC
TRBD1	-	TRBV29-1	TRBJ1-2	CSVGTGSNYGYTF	TGCAGCGTCGGGACAGGGAGTAACTATGGCTACACCTTC